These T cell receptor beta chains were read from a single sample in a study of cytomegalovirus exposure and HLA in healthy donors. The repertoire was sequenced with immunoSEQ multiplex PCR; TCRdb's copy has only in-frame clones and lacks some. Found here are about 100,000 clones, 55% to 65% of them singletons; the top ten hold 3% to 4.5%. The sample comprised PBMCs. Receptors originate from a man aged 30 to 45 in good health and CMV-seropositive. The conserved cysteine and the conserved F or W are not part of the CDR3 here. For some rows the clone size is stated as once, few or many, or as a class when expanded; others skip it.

ASSHGTDYGYT - TRBV18
ASSLGGGRIYT - TRBV28
ASSPNRDSETQY few TRBV2
ASSFPRTTTNEKLF - TRBV11-1
ASSEIIRGGSDIQY few TRBV2
ASSGSGERNGYT - TRBV5-1
ASSSRQGDDSGNTIY - TRBV7-9
ASSLNRGIIQY - TRBV5-4
ASSSTDRVNYGYT - TRBV6-6
ASCSGTLLGDEQF - TRBV6-5
ASSGSRGGVLGPDTQY - TRBV27
ASTHGGKNIQY few TRBV7-2
ASSPLGQGTNEKLF - TRBV9
ASSSRGYQETQY - TRBV11-3